The 23 T cell receptor beta chains below were found in one sample sequenced in a study of T cell repertoires in cytomegalovirus infection. No antigen has been assigned to these receptors. Each CDR3 protein is one row after TCRdb ran MiXCR on the reads. Of a few hundred thousand distinct CDR3 sequences in the sample, around a quarter are singletons; the top ten hold roughly 14%. Specimen: cultured PBMCs, collected from culture after CMV antigen stimulation. These receptors were taken from a human donor in good health (CMV status not recorded). Some clones in this sample may be carry-over from other donors' samples.

The chain employs TRBV2 and TRBJ2-5; 8 bases are a match to TRBD1. CDR1 is SNHLY and CDR2 is FYNNEI in the germline V gene. Trimming removed 3 bases from V and 5 bases from J; junction bases left unmatched: 5. The CDR3 is made up of 14 amino acids. CDR3 region: CASSDLDRVETQYF. CDR3 nucleotides: TGTGCCAGCAGTGATCTGGACAGGGTGGAGACCCAGTACTTC.

V usage is TRBV6-2 or TRBV6-3 and J usage is TRBJ1-5, with D possibly matching TRBD1 (5 bases). Germline-derived CDR1 and CDR2 are MNHEY and SVGEGT. Trimming left V 6 bases short and J 6 bases short, with 12 bases between. This CDR3 region has 13 residues. CDR3 region: CASRAGLTQPQHF. As DNA, the CDR3 is TGTGCCAGCAGGGCAGGGCTGACTCAGCCCCAGCATTTT.

The chain combines TRBV4-3 with TRBJ1-2, with D uncertain. Trimming stripped 0 bases from V and 7 bases from J, with 15 bases between. Germline V CDR1 and CDR2: LGHNA, YSLEER. The CDR3 loop spans 15 amino acids. CDR3 nucleotide sequence: TGCGCCAGCAGCCAAGATCCAGCAGGTTATAGTGGCTACACCTTC. Its protein product is CASSQDPAGYSGYTF.

The sample holds a few counts of this clonotype. The chain links TRBV10-3 to TRBJ2-3, with 11 bases fitting TRBD2. The germline V gene has CDR1 ENHRY and CDR2 SYGVKD. Trimming removed 6 bases from V and 2 bases from J; junction bases left unmatched: 7. The CDR3 sequence is 16 residues long. CDR3 sequence (DNA): TGTGCCATCAGCGGGACTAGCGGACCATTCACAGATACGCAGTATTTT. This gives the protein CAISGTSGPFTDTQYF.

The chain has TRBV4-1 and TRBJ1-6; the match to TRBD1 covers 9 bases. Germline V gene data show CDR1 as MGHRA and CDR2 as YSYEKL. Unmatched junction bases numbered 9, after V lost 5 bases and J lost 10 bases. The CDR3 runs 15 residues. The CDR3 DNA sequence: TGCGCCAGCAGCGGAGGACAGGGGTTTGACTCACCCCTCCACTTT. It translates to CASSGGQGFDSPLHF.

This chain uses TRBV12-3 or TRBV12-4 with TRBJ1-4; D call uncertain. The CDR3 has 14 amino acids. V was clipped by 2 bases and J by 3 bases, with 7 bases between them. The CDR3 reads CASSLLGSNEKLFF. The CDR3 region has the DNA TGTGCCAGCAGTTTATTGGGTTCTAATGAAAAACTGTTTTTT.

The chain carries TRBV2 and TRBJ2-1; TRBD2 aligns across 12 bases. Trimming at V came to 6 bases and at J to 10 bases, leaving 4 bases not matched to a gene. Germline V CDR1 and CDR2: SNHLY, FYNNEI. The CDR3 is made up of 13 amino acids. In nucleotides, the CDR3 is TGTGCCAGCAGACTAGCGGGGGGCCGGGAGCAGTTCTTC. Translating gives CASRLAGGREQFF.

This clonotype was counted at least ten times. The chain is built from TRBV7-2 and TRBJ1-1, with D tentatively TRBD1 (6 bases). The germline V gene encodes CDR1 SGHTA and CDR2 FQGNSA. This CDR3 has 17 amino acids. V gave up 1 base and J gave up 4 bases, with 19 bases separating them. The CDR3: CASSLGGPGTVSTEAFF. The CDR3 bases are TGTGCCAGCAGCTTAGGGGGGCCAGGGACCGTAAGCACTGAAGCTTTCTTT.

This clonotype was found a few times. The chain joins TRBV12-3 or TRBV12-4 to TRBJ1-4; tentatively, D is TRBD1 (5 bases). The CDR3 consists of 14 residues. V dropped 6 bases and J dropped 2 bases, with 10 bases sitting between them. Here the CDR3 reads CASRPSGTNEKLFF. The CDR3 DNA reads as TGTGCCAGCAGGCCGTCAGGGACTAATGAAAAACTGTTTTTT.

This clonotype was detected many times. The chain combines TRBV6-1 with TRBJ2-4, with TRBD1 matching 7 bases. The CDR3 extends over 16 amino acids. Germline values: CDR1 MNHNS, CDR2 SASEGT. After removal of 6 bases from V and 0 bases from J, the junction contained 8 bases not matched to a gene. The CDR3 loop reads CASSLTWTGAKNIQYF. The CDR3 bases are TGTGCCAGCAGCCTCACTTGGACAGGAGCCAAAAACATTCAGTACTTC.

This clonotype was found many times. The V gene is TRBV11-3, the J gene TRBJ2-1; D may be TRBD1 (6 bases). CDR3 length: 18 amino acids. Per germline, CDR1 SGHNT and CDR2 YENEEA. V was pared by 0 bases and J by 0 bases, with 15 bases between. CDR3 loop: CASSLDSVRDTSYNEQFF. For the CDR3, the DNA is TGTGCCAGCAGCTTAGACTCCGTCCGGGACACCTCCTACAATGAGCAGTTCTTC.

Written as DNA, the CDR3 is TGTGCCAGCAGCCCCCTAGGGGACAGGGGGCGCAGTACAGATACGCAGTATTTT. This gives the protein CASSPLGDRGRSTDTQYF. The chain carries TRBV5-3 and TRBJ2-3; 12 bases are shared with TRBD1. TRBV5-3 belongs to the ORF category, with a function that is uncertain. The CDR3 is 18 amino acids. V dropped 8 bases and J dropped 3; count of bases not matched to a gene: 16.

This chain links TRBV12-3 or TRBV12-4 with TRBJ1-1; D is undetermined. The CDR3 contains 14 residues. Trimming left V 3 bases short and J 2 bases short, with 10 bases between. The CDR3 protein is CASSLGSSNTEAFF. The CDR3 DNA sequence: TGTGCCAGCAGTTTGGGTTCGTCTAACACTGAAGCTTTCTTT.

This clonotype has a count of ten or more. V is TRBV7-2 and J is TRBJ2-3; perhaps TRBD1 as D (5 bases). The V and J ends lost 6 bases and 1 base respectively, with 11 bases between them. CDR1 SGHTA and CDR2 FQGNSA come from the germline V gene. The CDR3 runs to 14 residues. The CDR3 DNA reads TGTGCCAGCAGTTTCGACAGAGGCACAGATACGCAGTATTTT. It translates to CASSFDRGTDTQYF.

This clonotype turned up a few times. The DNA of the CDR3 is TGTGCCAGCAGCTCACCCCCCTGGGGCGAGCAGTACGTC. It encodes CASSSPPWGEQYV. The chain has TRBV5-5 and TRBJ2-7; D is unclear. The CDR3 totals 13 residues. The germline V gene encodes CDR1 SGHKS and CDR2 YYEKEE (reference sequence). Trimming took 3 bases from V and 6 from J, leaving 13 bases between them.

The CDR3 bases are TGTGCCAGCAGTCCCCAAGCGGGAGAATCCTACAATGAGCAGTTCTTC. Translating it yields CASSPQAGESYNEQFF. The chain is built from TRBV12-3 or TRBV12-4 and TRBJ2-1, with 8 nucleotides matching TRBD2. V shed 5 bases and J 1 base; nucleotides not matched to a gene: 7. The CDR3 has 16 residues.

This clonotype was detected a few times. J is TRBJ2-1 and V is TRBV11-2, with a possible D match to TRBD2 (5 bases). The V gene's germline CDR1 is SGHAT and CDR2 FQNNGV. Trimming took 1 base from V and 8 from J, leaving 12 bases between them. CDR3 length: 14 amino acids. The CDR3 spells CASSLGLAGHEQFF. For the CDR3, the DNA is TGTGCCAGCAGCTTAGGGCTAGCTGGGCATGAGCAGTTCTTC.

This chain uses TRBV28 with TRBJ2-7; the D is unclear. V lost 3 bases and J lost 2, with 5 bases in between. Germline CDR1 and CDR2: MDHEN and SYDVKM. This CDR3 is built from 12 residues. The CDR3 region is CASSFRTYEQYF. The CDR3 DNA follows: TGTGCCAGCAGTTTTCGGACCTACGAGCAGTACTTC.

The chain links TRBV6-1 to TRBJ2-7; possibly TRBD2 for D (6 bases). Trimming left V 7 bases short and J 5 bases short, with 12 bases between. CDR3 length: 12 amino acids. Germline V gives CDR1 MNHNS, CDR2 SASEGT. CDR3 DNA: TGTGCCAGCAACTCGTGGAGGGACGAGCAGTACTTC. This sequence encodes CASNSWRDEQYF.

The chain links TRBV7-9 to TRBJ1-2; D is undetermined. Germline V lookup: CDR1 SEHNR, CDR2 FQNEAQ (reference sequence). The CDR3 spans 12 residues. V was clipped by 4 bases and J by 8 bases, with 11 bases between them. The CDR3 nucleotides read TGTGCCAGCAGCTCGGGATCCGGGGGCTACACCTTC. It specifies CASSSGSGGYTF.

This chain links TRBV7-2 with TRBJ2-1; 9 bases align to TRBD2. Looked up from germline, CDR1 is SGHTA and CDR2 is FQGNSA. V shed 4 bases, J shed 3 bases, and the junction held 10 bases outside the gene matches. This CDR3 region has 17 residues. CDR3 sequence (DNA): TGTGCCAGCAGCTCCTTTATTAGCGGGAGTAGCTACAATGAGCAGTTCTTC. This encodes CASSSFISGSSYNEQFF.

The J gene is TRBJ2-3, the V gene TRBV15, with 9 bases fitting TRBD1. V lost 2 bases to trimming and J lost 0 bases; unmatched junction nucleotides: 6. The CDR3 is 17 residues long. The germline CDR1 and CDR2 sequences are LNHNV and YYDKDF (reference sequence). CDR3 loop: CATSRNDGTGSTDTQYF. CDR3 DNA sequence: TGTGCCACCAGCAGAAACGACGGGACAGGGAGCACAGATACGCAGTATTTT.

This chain joins TRBV11-2 and TRBJ1-2; D ambiguous. The CDR3 totals 12 residues. Germline V gives CDR1 SGHAT, CDR2 FQNNGV. Trimming cost V 4 bases and J 1 base, with 4 bases left between them. The DNA for the CDR3 is TGTGCCAGCAGCTCTAATAACTATGGCTACACCTTC. It yields the protein CASSSNNYGYTF.